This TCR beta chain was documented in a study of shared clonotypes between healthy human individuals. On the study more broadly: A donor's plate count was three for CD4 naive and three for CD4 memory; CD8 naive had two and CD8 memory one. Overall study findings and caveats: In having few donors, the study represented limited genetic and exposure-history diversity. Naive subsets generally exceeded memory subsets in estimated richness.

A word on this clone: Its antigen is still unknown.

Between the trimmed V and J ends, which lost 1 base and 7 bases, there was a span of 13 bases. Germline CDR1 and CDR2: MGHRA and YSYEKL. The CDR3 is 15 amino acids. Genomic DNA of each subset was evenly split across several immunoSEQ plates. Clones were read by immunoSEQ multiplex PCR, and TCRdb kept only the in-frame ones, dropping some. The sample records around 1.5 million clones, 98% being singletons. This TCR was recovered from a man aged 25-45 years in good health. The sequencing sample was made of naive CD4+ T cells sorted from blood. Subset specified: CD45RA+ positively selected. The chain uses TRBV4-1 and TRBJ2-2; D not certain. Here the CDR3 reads CASSQGVETDGELFF. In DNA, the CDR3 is TGCGCCAGCAGCCAAGGGGTGGAAACTGACGGGGAGCTGTTTTTT.